This TCR beta chain derives from a study of Ad26.COV2.S vaccination and SARS-CoV-2 variants. The overall study: Recipients of Ad26.COV2.S got it intramuscularly, once or twice 56 days apart. Whole-study findings and limits: Analyses of TCR breadth and depth may have underestimated total T cell responses.

This table comes from immunoSEQ multiplex PCR, and its TCRdb copy is limited to in-frame clones, with some not included. The table has about 350,000 clones, approximately 86% seen once. Indicated treatment: 19 received Ad26.COV2.S at low or high dose, single or two shots; 5 received placebo; per-sample allocation not given. Day 63 after the first vaccine or placebo injection was the time point for sampling. Expressing Wuhan-strain SARS-CoV-2 spike, an Ad26 vector served as the vaccine. Germline V lookup: CDR1 LNHDA, CDR2 SQIVND (reference sequence). V lost 6 bases, J lost 1 base, and 3 bases lay in between. The CDR3 runs 12 residues. Remarks on this clone: Its antigen remains unidentified. The sample has other DNA sequences that encode this CDR3 too.

Specimen: peripheral blood, collected in a trial of Ad26.COV2.S vaccine versus placebo. This sequence originates from a person aged 18-60 years who received the Ad26.COV2.S COVID-19 vaccine or a placebo. V gene TRBV19 combines with J gene TRBJ2-2; D is undetermined. CDR3 bases: TGTGCCAGTAGCCTGAACACCGGGGAGCTGTTTTTT. This sequence encodes CASSLNTGELFF.